The clone carrying this T cell receptor beta chain was detected once. This sample is part of a study of blood T cell repertoires in COVID-19. Study context: Acute-phase and convalescent COVID-19 samples originated in the United States, Italy and Spain. The analysed material was cDNA or gDNA that came from T cells, B-cell-depleted T cells, or PBMCs.

Source study methods: Using reference gene primer amplification, nucleated cell counts were estimated. Produced via immunoSEQ multiplex PCR; TCRdb's table is partial and in-frame only. From that table come the V and J calls and clone size; the DNA was used to work out D and trimming. The repertoire includes some 270,000 clones, around 88% of them detected once, and 0.75% to 0.9% sits in the top ten. The CDR3 is 16 residues long. Sequencing was done on a sample of peripheral blood. The V gene is TRBV1, the J gene TRBJ1-1; whether TRBD1, the table's D call, matches the DNA was not checked. TRBV1 is listed as a pseudogene. This sequence originates from a man aged 25 to 45 with acute or convalescent COVID-19. CDR3 sequence reads: CTSSFIFTGCRTEAFF. CDR3 sequence (DNA): TGCACCAGCAGCTTCATTTTTACAGGGTGCAGAACTGAAGCTTTCTTT.